The 9 T cell receptor beta chains listed next were all sequenced from one sample in a study of OX40 agonist ivuxolimab in advanced cancers. The protocol was immunoSEQ multiplex PCR, while the TCRdb copy is restricted to in-frame clones and leaves out a portion. The sample carries under 65,000 clones, 70% to 90% recorded once. Sequencing used CD4+ or CD8+ T cells sorted from blood, obtained in a trial of the OX40 agonist ivuxolimab. Receptors originate from an adult with an advanced solid tumor such as melanoma, head and neck, liver or kidney cancer.

This sequence joins TRBV30 and TRBJ2-3; 7 bases match TRBD1. This CDR3 has 14 amino acids. V lost 3 bases and J lost 4; bases outside the gene matches: 7. Germline CDR1 is GTSNPN and CDR2 is SVGIG (reference sequence). The chain's CDR3 is CAWRDRSRADTQYF. CDR3 coding DNA: TGTGCCTGGAGGGACAGGTCCCGAGCAGATACGCAGTATTTT. The variable domain in full, completed from reference TRBV30 and TRBJ2-3, reads SQTIHQWPATLVQPVGSPLSLECTVEGTSNPNLYWYRQAAGRGLQLLFYSVGIGQISSEVPQNLSASRPQDRQFILSSKKLLLSDSGFYLCAWRDRSRADTQYFGPGTRLTVL.

This rearrangement joins TRBV6-5 to TRBJ2-5; 7 bases map to TRBD1. This CDR3 contains 14 residues. Germline V CDR1 and CDR2: MNHEY, SVGAGI. V shed 5 bases, J shed 6 bases, and the junction held 9 bases outside the gene matches. The CDR3 loop reads CASSRQGPSKTQYF. In DNA form, the CDR3 reads TGTGCCAGCAGTCGACAGGGACCGTCGAAGACCCAGTACTTC.

The chain is built from TRBV10-1 and TRBJ2-3; 9 bases are shared with TRBD2. V shed 3 bases, J shed 4 bases, and the junction held 5 bases outside the gene matches. CDR1 WNHNN and CDR2 SYGVQD come from the germline V gene (reference sequence). This CDR3 has 15 residues. CDR3 nucleotide sequence: TGCGCCAGCAGTGAAGGCGGGGGGGCCCCAGATACGCAGTATTTT. Its translation is CASSEGGGAPDTQYF.

The CDR3 here is CASSLVGGYEQYF. The CDR3 coding sequence is TGCGCCAGCAGCTTGGTGGGGGGCTACGAGCAGTACTTC. The gene calls are TRBV5-1 and TRBJ2-7; TRBD2 is a possible D gene (6 bases). This CDR3 has 13 amino acids. CDR1 and CDR2 (germline): SGHRS, YFSETQ. Trimming took off 0 bases at V and 3 bases at J, with 7 bases between the two ends.

CDR3 DNA: TGTGCCAGCAGCTTGGACAGGAGCTCTGGAAACACCATATATTTT. Translation: CASSLDRSSGNTIYF. The genes are TRBV5-4 and TRBJ1-3; the D gene is possibly TRBD1 (5 bases). V was pared by 0 bases and J by 0 bases, with 7 bases between. Germline values: CDR1 SGHNT, CDR2 YYREEE (reference sequence). This CDR3 contains 15 residues.

This clone has just one count. The chain links TRBV5-1 to TRBJ2-5, with TRBD2 identical over 11 bases. Trimming at V came to 0 bases and at J to 1 base, leaving 8 bases not matched to a gene. The CDR3 contains 18 residues. Germline CDR1 reads SGHRS; CDR2 reads YFSETQ. CDR3 region: CASSLGLAGGLPQETQYF. The CDR3 DNA sequence: TGCGCCAGCAGCTTGGGGCTAGCGGGGGGCCTACCCCAAGAGACCCAGTACTTC. Full variable domain (rest looked up from reference TRBV5-1 and TRBJ2-5): KAGVTQTPRYLIKTRGQQVTLSCSPISGHRSVSWYQQTPGQGLQFLFEYFSETQRNKGNFPGRFSGRQFSNSRSEMNVSTLELGDSALYLCASSLGLAGGLPQETQYFGPGTRLLVL.

The gene calls are TRBV6-5 and TRBJ1-3, with D uncertain. The CDR3 is 12 amino acids. Trimming cost V 10 bases and J 1 base, with 8 bases left between them. Germline assignment: CDR1 MNHEY and CDR2 SVGAGI. This CDR3 is CATMISGNTIYF. The CDR3 DNA reads as TGTGCCACCATGATATCTGGAAACACCATATATTTT.

J is TRBJ1-1 and V is TRBV10-3; 7 bases agree with TRBD1. This CDR3 contains 14 residues. V dropped 6 bases and J dropped 2; count of bases not matched to a gene: 6. Germline V gene lookup returns CDR1 ENHRY and CDR2 SYGVKD. The CDR3 bases are TGTGCCATCAGCGCCAGGACAGGCAACACTGAAGCTTTCTTT. It specifies CAISARTGNTEAFF.

V is TRBV30 and J is TRBJ1-6, with no clear D. V lost 0 bases, J lost 10 bases, and 22 bases lay in between. CDR1 GTSNPN and CDR2 SVGIG come from the germline V gene (reference sequence). The CDR3 sequence is 17 residues long. The CDR3 DNA is TGTGCCTGGAGTGTTTATCGTGGTCGACGGGAAAACTCACCCCTCCACTTT. Translated, it gives CAWSVYRGRRENSPLHF.